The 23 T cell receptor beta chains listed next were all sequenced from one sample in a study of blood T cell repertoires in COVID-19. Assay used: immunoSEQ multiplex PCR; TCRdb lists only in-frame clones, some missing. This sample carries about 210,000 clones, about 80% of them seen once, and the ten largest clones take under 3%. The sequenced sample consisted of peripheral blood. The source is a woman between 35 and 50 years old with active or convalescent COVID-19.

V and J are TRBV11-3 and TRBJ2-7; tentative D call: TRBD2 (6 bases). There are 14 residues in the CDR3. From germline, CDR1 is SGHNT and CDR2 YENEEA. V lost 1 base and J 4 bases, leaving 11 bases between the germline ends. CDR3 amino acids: CASSLVGGDYEQYF. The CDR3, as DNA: TGTGCCAGCAGCTTAGTAGGAGGGGATTACGAGCAGTACTTC.

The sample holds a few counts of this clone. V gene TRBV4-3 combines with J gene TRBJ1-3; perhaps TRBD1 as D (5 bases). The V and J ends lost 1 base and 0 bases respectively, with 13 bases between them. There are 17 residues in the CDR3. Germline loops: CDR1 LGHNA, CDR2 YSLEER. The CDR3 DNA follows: TGCGCCAGCAGCCAAGGTTATGCGGACACCTCTGGAAACACCATATATTTT. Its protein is CASSQGYADTSGNTIYF.

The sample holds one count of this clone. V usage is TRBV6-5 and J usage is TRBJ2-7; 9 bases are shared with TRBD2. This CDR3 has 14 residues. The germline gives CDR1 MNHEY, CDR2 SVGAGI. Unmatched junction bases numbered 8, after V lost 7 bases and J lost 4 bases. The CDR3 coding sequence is TGTGCCAGCAAGGCAGCGGGGGGCTCATACGAGCAGTACTTC. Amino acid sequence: CASKAAGGSYEQYF.

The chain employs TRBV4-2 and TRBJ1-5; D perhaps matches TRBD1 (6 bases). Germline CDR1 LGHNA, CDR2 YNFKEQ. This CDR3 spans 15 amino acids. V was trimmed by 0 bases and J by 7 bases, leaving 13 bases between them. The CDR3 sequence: CASSQDITGSQPQHF. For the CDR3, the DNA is TGTGCCAGCAGCCAAGATATAACAGGGTCCCAGCCCCAGCATTTT.

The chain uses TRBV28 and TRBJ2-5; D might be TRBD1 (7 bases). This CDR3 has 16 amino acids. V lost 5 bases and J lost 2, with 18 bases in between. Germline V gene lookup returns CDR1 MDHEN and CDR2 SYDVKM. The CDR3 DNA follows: TGTGCCAGCAGTCCCGGACAGGCGGGGCCACAAGAGACCCAGTACTTC. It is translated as CASSPGQAGPQETQYF.

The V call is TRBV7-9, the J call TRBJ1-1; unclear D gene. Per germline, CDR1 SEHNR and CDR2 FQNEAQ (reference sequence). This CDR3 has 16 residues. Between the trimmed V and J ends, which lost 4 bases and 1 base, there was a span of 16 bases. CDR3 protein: CASSSVRRYENTEAFF. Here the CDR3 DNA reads TGTGCCAGCAGCTCGGTCAGGAGGTACGAGAACACTGAAGCTTTCTTT.

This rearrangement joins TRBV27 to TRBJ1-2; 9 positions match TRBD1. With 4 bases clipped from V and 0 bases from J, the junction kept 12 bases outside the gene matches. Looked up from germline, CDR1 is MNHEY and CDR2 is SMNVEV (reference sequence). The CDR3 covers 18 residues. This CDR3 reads CASSSYGTGKLANYGYTF. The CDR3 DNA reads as TGTGCCAGCAGTTCCTACGGGACAGGGAAACTCGCTAACTATGGCTACACCTTC.

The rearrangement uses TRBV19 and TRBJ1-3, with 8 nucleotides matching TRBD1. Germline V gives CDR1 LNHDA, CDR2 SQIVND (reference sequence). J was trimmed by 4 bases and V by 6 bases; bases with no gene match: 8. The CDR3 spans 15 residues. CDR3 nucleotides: TGTGCCAGTAGAAAAGGGACAGGCGCGGGAAACACCATATATTTT. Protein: CASRKGTGAGNTIYF. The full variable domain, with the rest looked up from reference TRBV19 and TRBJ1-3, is DGGITQSPKYLFRKEGQNVTLSCEQNLNHDAMYWYRQDPGQGLRLIYYSQIVNDFQKGDIAEGYSVSREKKESFPLTVTSAQKNPTAFYLCASRKGTGAGNTIYFGEGSWLTVV.

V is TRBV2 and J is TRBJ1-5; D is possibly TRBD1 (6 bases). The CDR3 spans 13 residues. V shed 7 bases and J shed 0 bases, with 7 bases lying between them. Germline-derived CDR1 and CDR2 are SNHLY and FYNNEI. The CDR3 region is CASKDSSNQPQHF. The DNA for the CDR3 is TGTGCCAGCAAGGACAGTAGCAATCAGCCCCAGCATTTT. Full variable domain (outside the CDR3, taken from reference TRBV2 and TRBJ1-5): EPEVTQTPSHQVTQMGQEVILRCVPISNHLYFYWYRQILGQKVEFLVSFYNNEISEKSEIFDDQFSVERPDGSNFTLKIRSTKLEDSAMYFCASKDSSNQPQHFGDGTRLSIL.

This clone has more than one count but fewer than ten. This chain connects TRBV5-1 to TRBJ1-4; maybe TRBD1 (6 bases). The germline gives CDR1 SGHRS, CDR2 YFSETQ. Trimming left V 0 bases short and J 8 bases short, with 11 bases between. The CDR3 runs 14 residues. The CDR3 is CASSLEAGVEKLFF. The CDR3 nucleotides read TGCGCCAGCAGCTTGGAGGCAGGGGTGGAAAAACTGTTTTTT.

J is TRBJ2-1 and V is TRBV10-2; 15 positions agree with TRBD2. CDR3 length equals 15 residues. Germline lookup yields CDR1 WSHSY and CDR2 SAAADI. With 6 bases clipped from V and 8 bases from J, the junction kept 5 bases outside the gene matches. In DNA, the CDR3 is TGCGCCAGCAGACCGGGACTAGCGGGGGGCCATGAGCAGTTCTTC. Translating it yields CASRPGLAGGHEQFF.

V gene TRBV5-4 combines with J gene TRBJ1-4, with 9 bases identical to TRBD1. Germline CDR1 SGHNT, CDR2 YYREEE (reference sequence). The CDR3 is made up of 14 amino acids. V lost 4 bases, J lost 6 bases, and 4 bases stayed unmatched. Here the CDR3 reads CASSMTGGDEKLFF. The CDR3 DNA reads TGTGCCAGCAGCATGACAGGGGGTGATGAAAAACTGTTTTTT.

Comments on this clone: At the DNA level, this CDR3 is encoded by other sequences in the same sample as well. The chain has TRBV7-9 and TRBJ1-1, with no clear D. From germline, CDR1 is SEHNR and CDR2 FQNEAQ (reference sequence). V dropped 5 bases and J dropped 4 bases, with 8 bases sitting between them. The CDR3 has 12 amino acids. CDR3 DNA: TGTGCCAGCAGCCTTCGGGGCACTGAAGCTTTCTTT. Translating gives CASSLRGTEAFF.

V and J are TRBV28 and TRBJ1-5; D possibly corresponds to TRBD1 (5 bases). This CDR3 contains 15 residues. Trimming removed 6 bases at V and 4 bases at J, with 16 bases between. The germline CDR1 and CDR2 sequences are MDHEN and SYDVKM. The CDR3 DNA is TGTGCCAGCAGCCTGGGGGGGGGACGGAATCAGCCCCAGCATTTT. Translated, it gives CASSLGGGRNQPQHF. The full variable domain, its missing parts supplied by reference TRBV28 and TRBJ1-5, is DVKVTQSSRYLVKRTGEKVFLECVQDMDHENMFWYRQDPGLGLRLIYFSYDVKMKEKGDIPEGYSVSREKKERFSLILESASTNQTSMYLCASSLGGGRNQPQHFGDGTRLSIL.

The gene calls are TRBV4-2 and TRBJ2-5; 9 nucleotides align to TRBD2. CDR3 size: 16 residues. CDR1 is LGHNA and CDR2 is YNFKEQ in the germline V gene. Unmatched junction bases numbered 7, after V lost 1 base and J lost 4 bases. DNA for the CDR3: TGTGCCAGCAGCCAAGCAGCCCGAGCGGGGGGAGAGACCCAGTACTTC. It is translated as CASSQAARAGGETQYF.

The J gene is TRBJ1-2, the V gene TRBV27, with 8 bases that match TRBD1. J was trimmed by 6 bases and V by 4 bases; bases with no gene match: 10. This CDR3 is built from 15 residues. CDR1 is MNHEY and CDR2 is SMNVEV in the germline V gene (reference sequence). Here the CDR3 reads CASSYNPDRVHGYTF. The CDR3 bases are TGTGCCAGCAGTTACAATCCGGACAGGGTACATGGCTACACCTTC.

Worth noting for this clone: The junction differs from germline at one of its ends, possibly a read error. CDR3 coding DNA: TGTGCTAGCAGCCCGGGACTGAGCACAGATACGCAGTATTTT. Translated, it gives CASSPGLSTDTQYF. The V gene is TRBV7-7, the J gene TRBJ2-3; a possible D gene is TRBD2 (6 bases). Germline CDR1 SSHAT, CDR2 FNYEAQ (reference sequence). This CDR3 is 14 amino acids long. The full variable domain, rest sourced from reference TRBV7-7 and TRBJ2-3, is GAGVSQSPRYKVTKRGQDVTLRCDPISSHATLYWYQQALGQGPEFLTYFNYEAQPDKSGLPSDRFSAERPEGSISTLTIQRTEQRDSAMYRCASSPGLSTDTQYFGPGTRLTVL.

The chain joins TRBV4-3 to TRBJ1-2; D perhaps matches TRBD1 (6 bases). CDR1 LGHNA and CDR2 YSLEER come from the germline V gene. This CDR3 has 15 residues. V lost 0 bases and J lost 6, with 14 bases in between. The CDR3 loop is CASSQDLAGVDGYTF. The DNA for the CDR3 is TGCGCCAGCAGCCAAGATCTCGCAGGGGTGGATGGCTACACCTTC.

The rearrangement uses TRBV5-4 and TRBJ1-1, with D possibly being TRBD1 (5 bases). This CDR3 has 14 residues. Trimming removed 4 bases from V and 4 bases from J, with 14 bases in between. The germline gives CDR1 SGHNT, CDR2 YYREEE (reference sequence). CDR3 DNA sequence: TGTGCCAGCAGCCCACAATGGGGCGGCACTGAAGCTTTCTTT. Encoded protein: CASSPQWGGTEAFF. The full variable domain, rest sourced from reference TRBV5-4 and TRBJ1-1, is ETGVTQSPTHLIKTRGQQVTLRCSSQSGHNTVSWYQQALGQGPQFIFQYYREEENGRGNFPPRFSGLQFPNYSSELNVNALELDDSALYLCASSPQWGGTEAFFGQGTRLTVV.

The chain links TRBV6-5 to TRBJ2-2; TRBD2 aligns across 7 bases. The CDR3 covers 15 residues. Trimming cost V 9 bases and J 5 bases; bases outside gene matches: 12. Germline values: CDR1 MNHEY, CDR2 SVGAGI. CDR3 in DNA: TGTGCCAGTCGCCCCAGCGGGATGGGAACCGGGGAGCTGTTTTTT. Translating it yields CASRPSGMGTGELFF.

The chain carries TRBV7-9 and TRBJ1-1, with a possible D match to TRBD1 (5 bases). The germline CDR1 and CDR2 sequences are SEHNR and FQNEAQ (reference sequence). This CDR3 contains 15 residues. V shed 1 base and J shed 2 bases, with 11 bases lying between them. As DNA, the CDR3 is TGTGCCAGCAGCTTAGAGGGGCACGGTAACACTGAAGCTTTCTTT. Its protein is CASSLEGHGNTEAFF.

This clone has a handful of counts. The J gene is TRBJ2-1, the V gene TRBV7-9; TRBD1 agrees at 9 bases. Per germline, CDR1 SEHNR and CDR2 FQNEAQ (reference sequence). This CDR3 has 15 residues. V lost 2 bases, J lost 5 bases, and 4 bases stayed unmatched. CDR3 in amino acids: CASSLWTGENNEQFF. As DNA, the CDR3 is TGTGCCAGCAGCTTATGGACAGGGGAAAACAATGAGCAGTTCTTC.

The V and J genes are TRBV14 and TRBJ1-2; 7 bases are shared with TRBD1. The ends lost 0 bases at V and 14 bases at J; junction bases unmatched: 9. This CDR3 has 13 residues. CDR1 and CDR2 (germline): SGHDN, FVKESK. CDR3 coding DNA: TGTGCCAGCAGCCAAGAGTCGTACAGGGGTGGGACCTTC. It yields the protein CASSQESYRGGTF.